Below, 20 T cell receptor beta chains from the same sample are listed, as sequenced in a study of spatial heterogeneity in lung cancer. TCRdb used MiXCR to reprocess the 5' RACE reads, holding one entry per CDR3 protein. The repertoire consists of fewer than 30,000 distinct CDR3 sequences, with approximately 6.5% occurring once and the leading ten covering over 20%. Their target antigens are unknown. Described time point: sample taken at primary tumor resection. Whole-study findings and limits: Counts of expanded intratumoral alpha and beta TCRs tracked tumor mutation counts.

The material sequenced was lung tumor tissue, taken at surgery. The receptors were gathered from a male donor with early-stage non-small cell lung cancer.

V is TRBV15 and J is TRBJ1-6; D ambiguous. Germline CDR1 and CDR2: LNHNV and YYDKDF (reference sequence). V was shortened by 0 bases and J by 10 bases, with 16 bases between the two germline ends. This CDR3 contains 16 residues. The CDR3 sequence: CATSRDSGAEGSPLHF. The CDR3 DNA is TGTGCCACCAGCAGAGATTCGGGCGCCGAGGGCTCACCCCTCCACTTT.

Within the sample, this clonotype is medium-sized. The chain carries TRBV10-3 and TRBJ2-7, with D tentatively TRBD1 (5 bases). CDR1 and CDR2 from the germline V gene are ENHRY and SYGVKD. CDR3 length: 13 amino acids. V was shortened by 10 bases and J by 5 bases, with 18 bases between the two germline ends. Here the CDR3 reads CATLDSVGHEQYF. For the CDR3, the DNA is TGTGCCACTTTAGACAGTGTAGGCCACGAGCAGTACTTC.

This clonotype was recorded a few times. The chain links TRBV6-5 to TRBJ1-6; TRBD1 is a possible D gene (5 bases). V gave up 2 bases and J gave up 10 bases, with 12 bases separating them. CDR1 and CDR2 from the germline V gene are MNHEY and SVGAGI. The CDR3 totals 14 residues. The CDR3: CASSYQGNGSPLHF. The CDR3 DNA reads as TGTGCCAGCAGTTACCAGGGAAACGGCTCACCCCTCCACTTT.

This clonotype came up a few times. The CDR3 protein is CASSIGAGEHYNEQFF. The CDR3 DNA reads TGTGCCAGTAGTATAGGAGCGGGGGAGCACTACAATGAGCAGTTCTTC. The chain is built from TRBV19 and TRBJ2-1; TRBD2 matches at 8 bases. Per germline, CDR1 LNHDA and CDR2 SQIVND (reference sequence). J lost 3 bases, V lost 1 base, and 5 bases had no gene match. This CDR3 is 16 amino acids long.

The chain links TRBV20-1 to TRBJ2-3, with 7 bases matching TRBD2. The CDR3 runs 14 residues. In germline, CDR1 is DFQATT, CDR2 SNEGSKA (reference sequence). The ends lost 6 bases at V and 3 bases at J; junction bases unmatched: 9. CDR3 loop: CSARIAGGTDTQYF. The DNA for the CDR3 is TGCAGTGCACGGATAGCCGGGGGGACAGATACGCAGTATTTT.

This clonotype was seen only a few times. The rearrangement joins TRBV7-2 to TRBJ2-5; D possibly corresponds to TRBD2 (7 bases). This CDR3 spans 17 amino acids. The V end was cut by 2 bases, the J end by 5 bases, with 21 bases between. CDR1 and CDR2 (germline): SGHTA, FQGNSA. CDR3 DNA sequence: TGTGCCAGCAGCTTATCCTTGTATGGCGGGGGCCGCGAGACCCAGTACTTC. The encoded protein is CASSLSLYGGGRETQYF.

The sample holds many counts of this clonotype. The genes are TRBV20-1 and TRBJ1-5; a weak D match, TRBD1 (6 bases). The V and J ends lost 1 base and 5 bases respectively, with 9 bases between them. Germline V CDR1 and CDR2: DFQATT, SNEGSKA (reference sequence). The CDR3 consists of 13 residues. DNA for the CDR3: TGCAGTGCTAGAGGGGGGGCTGATCAGCCCCAGCATTTT. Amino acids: CSARGGADQPQHF.

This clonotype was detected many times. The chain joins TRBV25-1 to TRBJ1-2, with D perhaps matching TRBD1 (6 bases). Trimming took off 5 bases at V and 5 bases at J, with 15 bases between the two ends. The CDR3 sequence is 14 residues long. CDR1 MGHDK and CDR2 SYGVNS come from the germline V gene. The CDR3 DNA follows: TGTGCCAGCAGTCCCTCCTTGACAGGTTATGGCTACACCTTC. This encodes CASSPSLTGYGYTF.

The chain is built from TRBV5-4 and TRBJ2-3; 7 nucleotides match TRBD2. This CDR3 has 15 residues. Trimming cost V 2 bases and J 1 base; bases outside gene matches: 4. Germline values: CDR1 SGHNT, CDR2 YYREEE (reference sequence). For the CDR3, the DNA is TGTGCCAGCAGCTTAGCGGGGAGGGGCACAGATACGCAGTATTTT. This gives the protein CASSLAGRGTDTQYF. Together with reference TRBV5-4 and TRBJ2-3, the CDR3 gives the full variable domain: ETGVTQSPTHLIKTRGQQVTLRCSSQSGHNTVSWYQQALGQGPQFIFQYYREEENGRGNFPPRFSGLQFPNYSSELNVNALELDDSALYLCASSLAGRGTDTQYFGPGTRLTVL.

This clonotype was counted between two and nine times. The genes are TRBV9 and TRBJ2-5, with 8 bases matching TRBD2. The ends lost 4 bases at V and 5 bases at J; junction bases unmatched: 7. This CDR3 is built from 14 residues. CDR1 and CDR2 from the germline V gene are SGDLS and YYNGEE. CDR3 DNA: TGTGCCAGCAGCTCCGGGGGGGGCCTGGAGACCCAGTACTTC. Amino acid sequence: CASSSGGGLETQYF. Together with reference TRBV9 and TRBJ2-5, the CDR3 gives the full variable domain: DSGVTQTPKHLITATGQRVTLRCSPRSGDLSVYWYQQSLDQGLQFLIQYYNGEERAKGNILERFSAQQFPDLHSELNLSSLELGDSALYFCASSSGGGLETQYFGPGTRLLVL.

The CDR3 sequence is CASSPGTSGGASDTQYF. DNA for the CDR3: TGTGCCAGCAGCCCCGGGACTAGCGGGGGGGCTAGCGATACGCAGTATTTT. This chain connects TRBV7-6 to TRBJ2-3, with 16 bases aligning to TRBD2. V lost 5 bases, J lost 6 bases, and 8 bases stayed unmatched. Germline assignment: CDR1 SGHVS and CDR2 FNYEAQ. The length of the CDR3 is 17 residues. Full variable domain (rest looked up from reference TRBV7-6 and TRBJ2-3): GAGVSQSPRYKVTKRGQDVALRCDPISGHVSLYWYRQALGQGPEFLTYFNYEAQQDKSGLPNDRFSAERPEGSISTLTIQRTEQRDSAMYRCASSPGTSGGASDTQYFGPGTRLTVL.

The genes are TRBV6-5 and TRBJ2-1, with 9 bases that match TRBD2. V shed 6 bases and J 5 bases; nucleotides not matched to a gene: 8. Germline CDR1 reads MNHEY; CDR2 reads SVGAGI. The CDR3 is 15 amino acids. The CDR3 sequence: CASSLIAGANNEQFF. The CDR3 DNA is TGTGCCAGCAGCCTGATAGCGGGGGCGAACAATGAGCAGTTCTTC.

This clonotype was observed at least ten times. DNA of the CDR3: TGTGCCATCAGTGAGTCGAGGGGCGATGAGCAGTTCTTC. Its translation: CAISESRGDEQFF. The rearrangement joins TRBV10-3 to TRBJ2-1; the D gene could be TRBD1 or TRBD2 (5 bases each). The germline gives CDR1 ENHRY, CDR2 SYGVKD. V was clipped by 0 bases and J by 8 bases, with 8 bases between them. CDR3 length: 13 residues.

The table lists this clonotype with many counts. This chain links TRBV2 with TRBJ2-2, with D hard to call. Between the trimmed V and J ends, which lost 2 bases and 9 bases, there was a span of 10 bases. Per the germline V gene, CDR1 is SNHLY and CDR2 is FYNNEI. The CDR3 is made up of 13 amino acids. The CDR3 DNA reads TGTGCCAGCAGTGAACAATCACTCCGGGAGCTGTTTTTT. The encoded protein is CASSEQSLRELFF.

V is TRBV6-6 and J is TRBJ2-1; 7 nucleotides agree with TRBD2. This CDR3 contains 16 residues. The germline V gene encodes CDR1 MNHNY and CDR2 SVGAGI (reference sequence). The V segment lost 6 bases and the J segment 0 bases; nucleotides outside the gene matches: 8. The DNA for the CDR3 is TGTGCCAGCAGCTCCGGGGGGTGGGCCTCCTACAATGAGCAGTTCTTC. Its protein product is CASSSGGWASYNEQFF.

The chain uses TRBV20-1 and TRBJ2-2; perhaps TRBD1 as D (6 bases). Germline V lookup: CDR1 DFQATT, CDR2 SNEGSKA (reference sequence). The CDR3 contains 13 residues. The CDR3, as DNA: TGCGCCGAGTCAGGGGTGGGCACCGGGGAGCTGTTTTTT. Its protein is CAESGVGTGELFF.

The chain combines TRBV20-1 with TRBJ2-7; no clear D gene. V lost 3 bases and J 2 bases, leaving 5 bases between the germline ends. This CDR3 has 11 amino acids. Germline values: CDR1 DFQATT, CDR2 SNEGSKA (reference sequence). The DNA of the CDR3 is TGCAGTGCTAGGGGGACCTACGAGCAGTACTTC. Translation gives CSARGTYEQYF.

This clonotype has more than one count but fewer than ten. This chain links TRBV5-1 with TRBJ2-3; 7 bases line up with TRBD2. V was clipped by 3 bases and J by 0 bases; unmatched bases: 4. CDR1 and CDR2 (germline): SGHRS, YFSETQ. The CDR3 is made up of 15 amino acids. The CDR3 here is CASSSRGESTDTQYF. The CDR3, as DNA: TGCGCCAGCAGCTCACGGGGGGAGAGCACAGATACGCAGTATTTT. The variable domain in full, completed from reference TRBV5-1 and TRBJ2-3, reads KAGVTQTPRYLIKTRGQQVTLSCSPISGHRSVSWYQQTPGQGLQFLFEYFSETQRNKGNFPGRFSGRQFSNSRSEMNVSTLELGDSALYLCASSSRGESTDTQYFGPGTRLTVL.

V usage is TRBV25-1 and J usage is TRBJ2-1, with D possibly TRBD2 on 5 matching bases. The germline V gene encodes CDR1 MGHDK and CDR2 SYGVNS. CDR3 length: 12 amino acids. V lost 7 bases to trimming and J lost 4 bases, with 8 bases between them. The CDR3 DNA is TGTGCCAGCACCACGGGGTACAATGAGCAGTTCTTC. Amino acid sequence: CASTTGYNEQFF.

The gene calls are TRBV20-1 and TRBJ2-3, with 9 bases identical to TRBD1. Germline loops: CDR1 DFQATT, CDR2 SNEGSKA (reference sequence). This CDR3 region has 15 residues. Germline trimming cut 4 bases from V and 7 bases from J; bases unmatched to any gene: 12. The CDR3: CSAILPGQGRNTQYF. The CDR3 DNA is TGCAGTGCTATCCTCCCGGGACAGGGAAGGAATACGCAGTATTTT.